The clone carrying this T cell receptor (beta chain) was seen ten or more times. Its antigen is currently unknown. These data originate in a study of spatial heterogeneity in lung cancer. Overall study context: The mean occurrence of each unique TCR and UMI combination in raw reads exceeded nine.

Noted time point: sample taken at primary tumor resection. The approximately 67 donors had untreated early-stage non-small cell lung cancer. Trimming cost V 7 bases and J 1 base, with 13 bases left between them. The CDR3 loop spans 14 amino acids. Study outcomes and limitations: Approximate estimated coverage of tumor T cells amounted to approximately 7.6% for alpha and 12% to 15% for beta chains. Intratumoral expanded alpha and beta TCR counts were found to track tumor mutation counts.

TCRdb independently ran MiXCR on the 5' RACE reads; one entry per CDR3 protein. The data hold around 1,500 distinct CDR3 sequences, with roughly 5.8% observed a single time. The V and J genes are TRBV12-3 or TRBV12-4 and TRBJ1-2, with D uncertain. Sequencing was performed on lung tumor tissue, taken at surgery. The clonotype originates from a female donor with early-stage non-small cell lung cancer. CDR3 amino acids: CASTHLSLNYGYTF. The CDR3 DNA sequence: TGTGCCAGCACTCATCTCTCACTTAACTATGGCTACACCTTC.